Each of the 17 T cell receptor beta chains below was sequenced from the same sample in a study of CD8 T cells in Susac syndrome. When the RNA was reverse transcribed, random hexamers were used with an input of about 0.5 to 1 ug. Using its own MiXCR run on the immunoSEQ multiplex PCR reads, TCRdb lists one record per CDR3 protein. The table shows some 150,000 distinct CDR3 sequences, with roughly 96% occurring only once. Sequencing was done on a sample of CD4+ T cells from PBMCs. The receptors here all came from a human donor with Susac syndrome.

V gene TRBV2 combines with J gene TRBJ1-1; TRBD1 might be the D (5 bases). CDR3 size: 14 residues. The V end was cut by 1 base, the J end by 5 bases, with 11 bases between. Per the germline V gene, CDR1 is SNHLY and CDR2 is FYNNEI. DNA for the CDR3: TGTGCCAGCAGTGAAGGGGGCCTGGGGACTGAAGCTTTCTTT. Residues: CASSEGGLGTEAFF.

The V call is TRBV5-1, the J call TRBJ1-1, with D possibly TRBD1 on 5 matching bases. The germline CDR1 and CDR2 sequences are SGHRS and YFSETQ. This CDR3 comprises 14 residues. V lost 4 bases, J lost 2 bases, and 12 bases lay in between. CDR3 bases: TGCGCCAGCAGCATGGACACCGCTAACACTGAAGCTTTCTTT. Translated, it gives CASSMDTANTEAFF.

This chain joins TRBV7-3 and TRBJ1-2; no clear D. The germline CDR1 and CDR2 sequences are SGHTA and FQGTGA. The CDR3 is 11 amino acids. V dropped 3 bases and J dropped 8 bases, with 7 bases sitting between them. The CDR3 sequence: CASSFYGGYTF. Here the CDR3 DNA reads TGTGCCAGCAGCTTTTACGGCGGCTACACCTTC.

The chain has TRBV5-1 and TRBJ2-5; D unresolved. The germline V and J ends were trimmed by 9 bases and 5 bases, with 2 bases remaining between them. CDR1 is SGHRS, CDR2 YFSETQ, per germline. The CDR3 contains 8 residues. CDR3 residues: CAMETQYF. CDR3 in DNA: TGCGCCATGGAGACCCAGTACTTC.

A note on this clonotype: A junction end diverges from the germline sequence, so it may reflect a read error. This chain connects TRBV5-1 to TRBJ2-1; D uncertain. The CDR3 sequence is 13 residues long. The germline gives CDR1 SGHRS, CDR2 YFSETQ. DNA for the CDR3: TGCGCCAGCACCCCTGACCCCTCCAACCCCCCCACCTTC. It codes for CASTPDPSNPPTF.

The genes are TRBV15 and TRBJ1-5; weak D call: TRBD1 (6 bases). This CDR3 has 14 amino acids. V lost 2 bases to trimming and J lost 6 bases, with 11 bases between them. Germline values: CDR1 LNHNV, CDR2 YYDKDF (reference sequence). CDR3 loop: CATSRSTGSQPQHF. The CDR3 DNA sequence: TGTGCCACCAGCAGATCGACAGGCAGTCAGCCCCAGCATTTT.

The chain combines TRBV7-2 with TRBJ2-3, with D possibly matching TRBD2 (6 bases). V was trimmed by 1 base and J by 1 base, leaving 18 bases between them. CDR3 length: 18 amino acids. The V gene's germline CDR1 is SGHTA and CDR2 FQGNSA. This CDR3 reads CASSLGRSGGARTDTQYF. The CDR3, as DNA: TGTGCCAGCAGCTTAGGGCGTTCGGGCGGGGCCCGCACAGATACGCAGTATTTT.

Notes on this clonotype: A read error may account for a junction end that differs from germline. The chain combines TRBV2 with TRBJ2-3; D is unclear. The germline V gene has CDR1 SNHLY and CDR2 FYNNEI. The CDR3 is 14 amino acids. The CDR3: CASADLTAADRQYF. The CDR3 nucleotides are TGTGCCAGCGCTGACCTAACTGCGGCAGATAGGCAGTATTTT.

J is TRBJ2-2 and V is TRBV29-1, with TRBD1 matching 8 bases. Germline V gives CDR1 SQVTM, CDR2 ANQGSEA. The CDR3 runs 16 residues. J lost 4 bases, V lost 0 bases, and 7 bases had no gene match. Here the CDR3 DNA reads TGCAGCGTTGAAGAGGGGAACAGGGGGTTCACCGGGGAGCTGTTTTTT. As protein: CSVEEGNRGFTGELFF.

The chain's CDR3 is CSARGALDRANSNEQFF. The DNA of the CDR3 is TGCAGTGCTAGAGGTGCCTTGGACAGGGCGAACAGCAATGAGCAGTTCTTC. The gene calls are TRBV20-1 and TRBJ2-1, with 8 bases that match TRBD1. Germline CDR1 reads DFQATT; CDR2 reads SNEGSKA (reference sequence). The CDR3 is 17 residues long. V dropped 1 base and J dropped 6; count of bases not matched to a gene: 14.

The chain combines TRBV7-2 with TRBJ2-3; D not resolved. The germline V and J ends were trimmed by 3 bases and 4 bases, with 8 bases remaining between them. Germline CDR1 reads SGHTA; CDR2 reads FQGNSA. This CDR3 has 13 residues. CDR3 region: CASSFSRADTQYF. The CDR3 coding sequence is TGTGCCAGCAGCTTCTCTCGGGCAGATACGCAGTATTTT. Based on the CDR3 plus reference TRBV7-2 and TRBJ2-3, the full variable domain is GAGVSQSPSNKVTEKGKDVELRCDPISGHTALYWYRQSLGQGLEFLIYFQGNSAPDKSGLPSDRFSAERTGGSVSTLTIQRTQQEDSAVYLCASSFSRADTQYFGPGTRLTVL.

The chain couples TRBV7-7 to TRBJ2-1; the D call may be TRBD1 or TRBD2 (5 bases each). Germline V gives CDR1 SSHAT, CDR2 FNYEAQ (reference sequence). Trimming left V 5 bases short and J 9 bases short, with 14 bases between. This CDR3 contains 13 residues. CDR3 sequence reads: CASSADRGAEQFF. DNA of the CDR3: TGTGCCAGCAGCGCCGACAGAGGGGCTGAGCAGTTCTTC.

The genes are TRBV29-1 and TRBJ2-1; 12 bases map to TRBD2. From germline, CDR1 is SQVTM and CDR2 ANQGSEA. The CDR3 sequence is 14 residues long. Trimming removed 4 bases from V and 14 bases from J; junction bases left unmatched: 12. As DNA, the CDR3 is TGCAGCGTTGGGGGTGAGACTAGCGGGGGCCGGGAGTTCTTC. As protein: CSVGGETSGGREFF.

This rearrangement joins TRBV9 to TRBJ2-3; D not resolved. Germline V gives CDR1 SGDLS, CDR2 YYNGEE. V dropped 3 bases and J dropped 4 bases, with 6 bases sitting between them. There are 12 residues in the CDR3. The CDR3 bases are TGTGCCAGCAGCGACTGGGCAGATACGCAGTATTTT. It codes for CASSDWADTQYF.

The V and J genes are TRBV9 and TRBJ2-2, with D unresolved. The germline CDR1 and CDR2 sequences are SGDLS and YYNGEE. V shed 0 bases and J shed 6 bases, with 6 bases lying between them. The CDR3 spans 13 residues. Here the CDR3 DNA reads TGTGCCAGCAGCGTAGCTACCTCCGGGGAGCTGTTTTTT. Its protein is CASSVATSGELFF.

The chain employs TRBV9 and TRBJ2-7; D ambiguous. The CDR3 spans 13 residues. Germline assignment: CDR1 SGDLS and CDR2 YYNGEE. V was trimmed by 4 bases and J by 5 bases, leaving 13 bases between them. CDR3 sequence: CASSLSPGDEQYF. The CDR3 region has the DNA TGTGCCAGCAGCCTTTCTCCTGGCGACGAGCAGTACTTC.

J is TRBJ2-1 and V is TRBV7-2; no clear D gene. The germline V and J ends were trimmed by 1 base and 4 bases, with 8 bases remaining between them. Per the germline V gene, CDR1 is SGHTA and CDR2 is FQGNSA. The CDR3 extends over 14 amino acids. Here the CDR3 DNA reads TGTGCCAGCAGCTTAGAGGCCGCTTACAATGAGCAGTTCTTC. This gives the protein CASSLEAAYNEQFF.